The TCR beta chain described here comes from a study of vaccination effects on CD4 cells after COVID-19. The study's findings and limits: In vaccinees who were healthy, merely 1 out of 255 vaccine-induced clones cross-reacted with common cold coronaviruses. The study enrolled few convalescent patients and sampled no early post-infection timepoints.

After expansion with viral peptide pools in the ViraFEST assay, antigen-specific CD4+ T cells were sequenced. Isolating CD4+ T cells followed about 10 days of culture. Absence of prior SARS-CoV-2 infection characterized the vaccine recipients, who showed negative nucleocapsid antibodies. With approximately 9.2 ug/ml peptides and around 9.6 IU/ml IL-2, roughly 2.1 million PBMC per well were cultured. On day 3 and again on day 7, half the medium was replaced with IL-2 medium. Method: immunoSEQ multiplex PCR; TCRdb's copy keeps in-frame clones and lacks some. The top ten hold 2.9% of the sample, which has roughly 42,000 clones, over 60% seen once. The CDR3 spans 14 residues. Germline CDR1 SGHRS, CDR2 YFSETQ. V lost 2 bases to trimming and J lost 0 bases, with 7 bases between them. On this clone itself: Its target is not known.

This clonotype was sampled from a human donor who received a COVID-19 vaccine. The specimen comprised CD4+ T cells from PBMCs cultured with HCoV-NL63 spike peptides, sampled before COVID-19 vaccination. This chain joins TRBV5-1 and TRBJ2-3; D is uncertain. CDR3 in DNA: TGCGCCAGCAGCTTAGGGTCTAGCACAGATACGCAGTATTTT. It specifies CASSLGSSTDTQYF.